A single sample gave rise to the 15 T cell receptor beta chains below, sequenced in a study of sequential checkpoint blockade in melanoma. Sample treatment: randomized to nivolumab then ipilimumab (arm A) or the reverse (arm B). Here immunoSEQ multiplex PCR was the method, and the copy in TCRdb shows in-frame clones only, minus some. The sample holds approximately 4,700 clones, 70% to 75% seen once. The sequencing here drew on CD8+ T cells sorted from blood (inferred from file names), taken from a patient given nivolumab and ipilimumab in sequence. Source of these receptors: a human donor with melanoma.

CDR3 region: CASSLTSVSYNEQFF. The CDR3 nucleotides are TGTGCCAGCAGCTTGACTAGCGTCTCCTACAATGAGCAGTTCTTC. The chain recombines TRBV7-8 with TRBJ2-1; 8 bases map to TRBD2. V lost 3 bases to trimming and J lost 0 bases; unmatched junction nucleotides: 1. CDR1 is SGHVS and CDR2 is FQNEAQ in the germline V gene. CDR3 length: 15 residues.

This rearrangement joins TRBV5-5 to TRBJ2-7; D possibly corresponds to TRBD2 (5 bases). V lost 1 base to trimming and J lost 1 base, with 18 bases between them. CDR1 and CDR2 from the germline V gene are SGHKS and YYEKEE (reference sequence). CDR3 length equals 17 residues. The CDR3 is CASSLLLGGSASYEQYF. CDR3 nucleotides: TGTGCCAGCAGCTTGTTATTAGGAGGTTCCGCATCCTACGAGCAGTACTTC.

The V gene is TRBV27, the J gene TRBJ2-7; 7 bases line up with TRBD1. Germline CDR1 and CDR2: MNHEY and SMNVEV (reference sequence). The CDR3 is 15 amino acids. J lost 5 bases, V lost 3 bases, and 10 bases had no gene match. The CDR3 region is CASSFLSQGTDEQYF. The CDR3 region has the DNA TGTGCCAGCAGTTTTCTATCACAGGGGACGGACGAGCAGTACTTC.

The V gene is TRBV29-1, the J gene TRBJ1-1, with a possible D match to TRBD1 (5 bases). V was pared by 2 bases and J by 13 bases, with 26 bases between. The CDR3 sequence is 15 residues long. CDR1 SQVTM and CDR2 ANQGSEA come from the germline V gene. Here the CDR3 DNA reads TGCAGCGTTGAAAGCCGTCGAGGGGCGGGGGATACGGTTTTCTTT. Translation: CSVESRRGAGDTVFF.

In nucleotides, the CDR3 is TGTGCCAGCAGTTACTCGGCAGGTGGTGCGGAGACCCAGTACTTC. Translating it yields CASSYSAGGAETQYF. The chain links TRBV6-5 to TRBJ2-5, with D unclear. This CDR3 contains 15 residues. Germline CDR1 is MNHEY and CDR2 is SVGAGI. V dropped 0 bases and J dropped 5 bases, with 13 bases sitting between them.

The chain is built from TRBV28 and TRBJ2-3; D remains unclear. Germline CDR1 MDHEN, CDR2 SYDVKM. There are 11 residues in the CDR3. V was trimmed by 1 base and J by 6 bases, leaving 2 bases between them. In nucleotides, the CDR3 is TGTGCCAGCAGTTTATCTGATACGCAGTATTTT. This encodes CASSLSDTQYF.

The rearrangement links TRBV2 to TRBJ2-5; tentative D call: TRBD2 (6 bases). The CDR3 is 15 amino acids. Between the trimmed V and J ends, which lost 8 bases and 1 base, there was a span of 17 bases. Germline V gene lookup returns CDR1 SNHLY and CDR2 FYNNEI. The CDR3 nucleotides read TGTGCCAGCCTATCCTCGGAGGGGTCCCAAGAGACCCAGTACTTC. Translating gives CASLSSEGSQETQYF.

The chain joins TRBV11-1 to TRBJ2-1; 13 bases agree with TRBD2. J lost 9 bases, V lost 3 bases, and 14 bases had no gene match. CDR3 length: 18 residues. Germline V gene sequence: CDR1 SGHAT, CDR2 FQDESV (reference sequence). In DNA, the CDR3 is TGTGCCAGCAGCTTTATAATGGTAGGGGGACTAGCGGGAAGTGAGCAGTTCTTC. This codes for CASSFIMVGGLAGSEQFF. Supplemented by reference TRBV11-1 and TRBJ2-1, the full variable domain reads EAEVAQSPRYKITEKSQAVAFWCDPISGHATLYWYRQILGQGPELLVQFQDESVVDDSQLPKDRFSAERLKGVDSTLKIQPAELGDSAMYLCASSFIMVGGLAGSEQFFGPGTRLTVL.

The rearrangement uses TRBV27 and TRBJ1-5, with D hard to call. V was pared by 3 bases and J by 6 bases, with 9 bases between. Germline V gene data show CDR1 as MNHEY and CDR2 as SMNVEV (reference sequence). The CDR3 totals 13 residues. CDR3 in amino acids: CASSLMGSQPQHF. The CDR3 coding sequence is TGTGCCAGCAGTTTGATGGGCAGTCAGCCCCAGCATTTT.

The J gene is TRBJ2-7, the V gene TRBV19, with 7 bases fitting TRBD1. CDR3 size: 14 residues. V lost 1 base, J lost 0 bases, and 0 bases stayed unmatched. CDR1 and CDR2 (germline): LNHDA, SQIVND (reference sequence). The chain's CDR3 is CASSIGQGSYEQYF. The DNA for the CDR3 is TGTGCCAGTAGTATAGGACAGGGCTCCTACGAGCAGTACTTC.

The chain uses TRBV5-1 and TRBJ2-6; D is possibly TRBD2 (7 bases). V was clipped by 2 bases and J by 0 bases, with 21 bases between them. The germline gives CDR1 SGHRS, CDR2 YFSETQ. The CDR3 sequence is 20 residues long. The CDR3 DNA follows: TGCGCCAGCAGCTTATACAGGGACGGGGGGTTATACTCTGGGGCCAACGTCCTGACTTTC. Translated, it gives CASSLYRDGGLYSGANVLTF.

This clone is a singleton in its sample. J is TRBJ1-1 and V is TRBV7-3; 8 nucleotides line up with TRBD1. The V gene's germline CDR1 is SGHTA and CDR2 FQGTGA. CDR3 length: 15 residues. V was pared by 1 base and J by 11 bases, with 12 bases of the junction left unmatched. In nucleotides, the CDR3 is TGTGCCAGCAGCTTAATAGGACAGGGAGAATCGGAGGCTTTCTTT. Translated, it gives CASSLIGQGESEAFF.

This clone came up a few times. In nucleotides, the CDR3 is TGTGCCAGCAGCTTCGGGGGTGAGCTGTTTTTT. It is translated as CASSFGGELFF. The V call is TRBV7-3, the J call TRBJ2-2; tentatively, D is TRBD2 (6 bases). Germline V gives CDR1 SGHTA, CDR2 FQGTGA. V lost 3 bases to trimming and J lost 11 bases, with 7 bases between them. The CDR3 contains 11 residues.

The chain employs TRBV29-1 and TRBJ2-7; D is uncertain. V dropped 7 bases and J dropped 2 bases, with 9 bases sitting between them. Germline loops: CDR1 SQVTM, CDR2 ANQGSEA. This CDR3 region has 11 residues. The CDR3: CSALGPYEQYF. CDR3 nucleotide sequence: TGCAGCGCCCTTGGCCCCTACGAGCAGTACTTC.

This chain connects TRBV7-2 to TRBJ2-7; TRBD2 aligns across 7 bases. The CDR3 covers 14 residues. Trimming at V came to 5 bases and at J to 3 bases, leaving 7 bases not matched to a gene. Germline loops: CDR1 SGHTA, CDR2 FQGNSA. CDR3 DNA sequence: TGTGCCAGCAGCCTAGGGGCTAGCGGCTACGAGCAGTACTTC. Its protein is CASSLGASGYEQYF.